These 6 T cell receptor beta chains were sequenced from one sample in a study of CD8+ T cells in alopecia areata. Sample treatment: oral pan-JAK inhibitor, 5-10 mg twice daily. Extracted from the samples, RNA was reverse transcribed into cDNA to serve as the sequencing template. TCRdb's copy holds only in-frame clones and misses some; the assay was immunoSEQ multiplex PCR. This table holds roughly 100,000 clones, just under 60% found once. The sequencing used CD8+ T cells sorted from blood, collected between weeks 55 and 65, from a patient treated with tofacitinib. These receptors came from a human donor with alopecia areata.

The chain uses TRBV6-6 and TRBJ2-2; D gene ambiguous. CDR1 is MNHNY and CDR2 is SVGAGI in the germline V gene (reference sequence). The length of the CDR3 is 15 residues. Deletions cut 0 bases from V and 6 bases from J, with 11 bases between. The CDR3 sequence: CASSYSGSLPGELFF. The CDR3 DNA sequence: TGTGCCAGCAGTTACTCGGGGTCCCTTCCCGGGGAGCTGTTTTTT.

This clone was seen only once. V usage is TRBV5-6 and J usage is TRBJ1-1; possibly TRBD1 for D (5 bases). The length of the CDR3 is 15 residues. V was pared by 1 base and J by 7 bases, with 17 bases between. Germline V lookup: CDR1 SGHDT, CDR2 YYEEEE. The CDR3 is CASSLLRQIQDEAFF. The CDR3 coding sequence is TGTGCCAGCAGCTTGCTCAGACAGATTCAGGATGAAGCTTTCTTT. Based on the CDR3 plus reference TRBV5-6 and TRBJ1-1, the full variable domain is DAGVTQSPTHLIKTRGQQVTLRCSPKSGHDTVSWYQQALGQGPQFIFQYYEEEERQRGNFPDRFSGHQFPNYSSELNVNALLLGDSALYLCASSLLRQIQDEAFFGQGTRLTVV.

The chain is built from TRBV6-5 and TRBJ2-7, with a weak D call TRBD2 (6 bases). Germline V gene sequence: CDR1 MNHEY, CDR2 SVGAGI. This CDR3 is 15 amino acids long. V lost 4 bases, J lost 5 bases, and 18 bases lay in between. The chain's CDR3 is CASSSNIGGDHEQYF. CDR3 nucleotides: TGTGCCAGCAGTTCTAACATTGGAGGGGACCACGAGCAGTACTTC.

This clone was observed a handful of times. The CDR3 is CASTFATGGSGNTIYF. CDR3 coding DNA: TGTGCCAGTACCTTCGCTACCGGGGGCTCTGGAAACACCATATATTTT. This chain links TRBV19 with TRBJ1-3; D perhaps matches TRBD1 (5 bases). The length of the CDR3 is 16 residues. Trimming took off 7 bases at V and 0 bases at J, with 16 bases between the two ends. CDR1 is LNHDA, CDR2 SQIVND, per germline (reference sequence).

The V call is TRBV4-2, the J call TRBJ1-1; a weak D match, TRBD1 (6 bases). The germline CDR1 and CDR2 sequences are LGHNA and YNFKEQ. This CDR3 comprises 15 residues. The V gene lost 0 bases and the J gene lost 8 bases, with 16 bases spanning the gap. The CDR3 spells CASSQEEGGREEAFF. In nucleotides, the CDR3 is TGTGCCAGCAGCCAAGAAGAAGGGGGTCGTGAGGAAGCTTTCTTT.

The table lists this clone with a few counts. The rearrangement uses TRBV27 and TRBJ2-7, with 7 bases lining up with TRBD1. CDR3 length equals 17 residues. J lost 3 bases, V lost 6 bases, and 17 bases had no gene match. CDR1 and CDR2 from the germline V gene are MNHEY and SMNVEV (reference sequence). Written as DNA, the CDR3 is TGTGCCAGCAGCCCTCACGTGGCGACAGGGTCCCACTACGAGCAGTACTTC. Residues: CASSPHVATGSHYEQYF.